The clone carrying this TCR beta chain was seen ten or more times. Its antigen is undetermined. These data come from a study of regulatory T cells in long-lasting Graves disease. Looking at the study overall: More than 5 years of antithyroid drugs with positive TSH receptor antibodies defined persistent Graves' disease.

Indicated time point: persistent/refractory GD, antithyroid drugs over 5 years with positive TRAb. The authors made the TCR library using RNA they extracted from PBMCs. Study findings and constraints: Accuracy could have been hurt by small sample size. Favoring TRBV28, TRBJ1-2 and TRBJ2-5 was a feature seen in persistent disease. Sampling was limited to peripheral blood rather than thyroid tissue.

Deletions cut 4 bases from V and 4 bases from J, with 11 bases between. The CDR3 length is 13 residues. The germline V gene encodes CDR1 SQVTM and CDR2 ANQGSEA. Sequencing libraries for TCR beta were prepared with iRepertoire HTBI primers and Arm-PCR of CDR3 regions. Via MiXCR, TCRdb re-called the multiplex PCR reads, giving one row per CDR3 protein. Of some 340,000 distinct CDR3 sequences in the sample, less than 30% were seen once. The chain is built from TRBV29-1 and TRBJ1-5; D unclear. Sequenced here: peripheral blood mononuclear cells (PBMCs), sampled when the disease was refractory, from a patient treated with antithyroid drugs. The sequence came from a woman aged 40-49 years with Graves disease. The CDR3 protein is CSVAYGLNQPQHF. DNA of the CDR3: TGCAGCGTTGCGTACGGACTAAATCAGCCCCAGCATTTT.